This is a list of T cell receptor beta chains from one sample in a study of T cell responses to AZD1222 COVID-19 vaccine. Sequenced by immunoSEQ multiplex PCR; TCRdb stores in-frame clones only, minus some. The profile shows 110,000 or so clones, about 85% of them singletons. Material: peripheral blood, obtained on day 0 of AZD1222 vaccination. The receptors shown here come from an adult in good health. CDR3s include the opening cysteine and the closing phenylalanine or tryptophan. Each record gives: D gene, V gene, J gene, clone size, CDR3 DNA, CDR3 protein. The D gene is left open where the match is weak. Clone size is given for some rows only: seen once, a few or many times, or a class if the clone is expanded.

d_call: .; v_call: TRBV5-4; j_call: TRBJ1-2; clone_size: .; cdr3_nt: TGTGCCAGCAGCTTGGTAGGCAGACCAAACTATGGCTACACCTTC; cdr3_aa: CASSLVGRPNYGYTF
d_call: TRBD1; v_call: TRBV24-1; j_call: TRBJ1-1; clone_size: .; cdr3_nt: TGTGCCACCAGTGACCCTGGGACAGGGAACACTGAAGCTTTCTTT; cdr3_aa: CATSDPGTGNTEAFF
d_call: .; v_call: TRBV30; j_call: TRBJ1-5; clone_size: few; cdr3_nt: TGTGCCTGGAGCACCACTTCTGAGGGTCAGCCCCAGCATTTT; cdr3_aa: CAWSTTSEGQPQHF
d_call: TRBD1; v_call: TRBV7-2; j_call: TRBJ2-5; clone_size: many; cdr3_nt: TGTGCCAGCAGTTTTGACAGGGGGCGAGGGGAGACCCAGTACTTC; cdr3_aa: CASSFDRGRGETQYF
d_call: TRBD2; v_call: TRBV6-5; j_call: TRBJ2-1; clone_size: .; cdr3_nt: TGTGCCAGCAGGCGAACTAGCGGGCCTTATTATGAGCAGTTCTTC; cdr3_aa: CASRRTSGPYYEQFF
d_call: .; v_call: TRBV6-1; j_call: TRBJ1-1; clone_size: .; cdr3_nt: TGTGCCAGCAGCCGACCGACGGAGAACACTGAAGCTTTCTTT; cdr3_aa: CASSRPTENTEAFF
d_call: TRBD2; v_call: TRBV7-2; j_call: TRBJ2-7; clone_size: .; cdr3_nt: TGTGCCAGCAGCTTCGCAGGGTTGGGGCGGGAGATGCCCTACGAGCAGTACTTC; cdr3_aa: CASSFAGLGREMPYEQYF
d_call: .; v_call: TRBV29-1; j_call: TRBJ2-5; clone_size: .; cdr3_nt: TGCAGCGTTGGCAGTTCCGGGACCGGAGAAACCCAGTACTTC; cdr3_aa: CSVGSSGTGETQYF
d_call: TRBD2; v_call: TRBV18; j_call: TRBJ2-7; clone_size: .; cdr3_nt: TGTGCCAGCTCATCAGCGGGAGGGCCTGGCTACGAGCAGTACTTC; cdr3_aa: CASSSAGGPGYEQYF
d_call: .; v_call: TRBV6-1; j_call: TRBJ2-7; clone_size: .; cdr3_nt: TGTGCCAGCAGTTCCCGGGACCGCATCTCCTACGAGCAGTACTTC; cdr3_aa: CASSSRDRISYEQYF
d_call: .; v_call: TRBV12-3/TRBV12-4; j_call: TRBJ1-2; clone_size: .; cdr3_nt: TGTGCCAGCAGTGATGAAGGTGGCTACACCTTC; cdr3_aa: CASSDEGGYTF
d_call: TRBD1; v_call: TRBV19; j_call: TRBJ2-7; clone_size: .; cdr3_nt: TGTGCCAGTAGCCGACAGGGATACGAGCAGTACTTC; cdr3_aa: CASSRQGYEQYF
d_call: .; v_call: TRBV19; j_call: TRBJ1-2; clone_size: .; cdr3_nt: TGTGCCAGTAGTATAGATTCGGCAGGAGGATATGGCTACACCTTC; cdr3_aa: CASSIDSAGGYGYTF
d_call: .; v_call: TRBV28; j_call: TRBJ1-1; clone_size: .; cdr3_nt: TGTGCCAGCGAGGGACGCGCTGAAGCTTTCTTT; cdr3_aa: CASEGRAEAFF
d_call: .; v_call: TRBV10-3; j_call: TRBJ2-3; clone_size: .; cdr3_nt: TGTGCCATCAAGGGACAGTTGGGGCGGGACACAGATACGCAGTATTTT; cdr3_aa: CAIKGQLGRDTDTQYF
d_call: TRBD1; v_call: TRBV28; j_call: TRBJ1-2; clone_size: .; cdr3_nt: TGTGCCAGCAGTTCCCGACAGGGGGCTTTGGGCTACACCTTC; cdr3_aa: CASSSRQGALGYTF
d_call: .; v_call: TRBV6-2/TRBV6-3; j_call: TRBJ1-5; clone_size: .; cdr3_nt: TGTGCCAGCAGTTTCCCTATTACCCGACCGGAACAGCCCCAGCATTTT; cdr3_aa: CASSFPITRPEQPQHF
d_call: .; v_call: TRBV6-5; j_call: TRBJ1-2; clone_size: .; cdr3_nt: TGTGCCAGCAGTTACGGGTCCGGGGGAGGCTACACCTTC; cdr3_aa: CASSYGSGGGYTF
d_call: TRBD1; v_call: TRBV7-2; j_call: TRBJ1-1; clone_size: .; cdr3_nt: TGTGCCAGCAGCTTATACAGGGGAGGGACGACTGAAGCTTTCTTT; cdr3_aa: CASSLYRGGTTEAFF
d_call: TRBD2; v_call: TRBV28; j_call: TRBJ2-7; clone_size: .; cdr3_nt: TGTGCCACCCTGACTAGCGGGGACTACGAGCAGTACTTC; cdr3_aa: CATLTSGDYEQYF
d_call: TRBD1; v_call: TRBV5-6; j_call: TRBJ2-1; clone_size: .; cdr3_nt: TGTGCCAGCAGCTCGAGGGGGACAGGGCGGAATGAGCAGTTCTTC; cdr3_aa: CASSSRGTGRNEQFF
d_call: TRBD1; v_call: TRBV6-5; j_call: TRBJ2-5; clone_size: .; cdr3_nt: TGTGCCAGCAGTAACCCGGACAGGGTAGAGACCCAGTACTTC; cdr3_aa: CASSNPDRVETQYF
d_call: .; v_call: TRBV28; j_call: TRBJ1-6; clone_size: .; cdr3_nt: TGTGCCAGCAACCTACAGGTTTATTCACCCCTCCACTTT; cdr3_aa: CASNLQVYSPLHF
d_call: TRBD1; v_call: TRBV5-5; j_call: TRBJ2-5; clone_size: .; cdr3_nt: TGTGCCAGCAGCTTGCGACAGGGGGCGGGGGAGACCCAGTACTTC; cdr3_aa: CASSLRQGAGETQYF
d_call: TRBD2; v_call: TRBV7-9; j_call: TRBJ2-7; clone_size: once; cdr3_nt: TGTGCCAGCAGCGTGACTAGCCCCTCCGACGAGCAGTACTTC; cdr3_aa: CASSVTSPSDEQYF
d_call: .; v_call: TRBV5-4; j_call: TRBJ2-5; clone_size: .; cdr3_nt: TGTGCCAGCAGCTCCGCCTCATTGGGGCATCTTCAAGAGACCCAGTACTTC; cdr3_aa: CASSSASLGHLQETQYF